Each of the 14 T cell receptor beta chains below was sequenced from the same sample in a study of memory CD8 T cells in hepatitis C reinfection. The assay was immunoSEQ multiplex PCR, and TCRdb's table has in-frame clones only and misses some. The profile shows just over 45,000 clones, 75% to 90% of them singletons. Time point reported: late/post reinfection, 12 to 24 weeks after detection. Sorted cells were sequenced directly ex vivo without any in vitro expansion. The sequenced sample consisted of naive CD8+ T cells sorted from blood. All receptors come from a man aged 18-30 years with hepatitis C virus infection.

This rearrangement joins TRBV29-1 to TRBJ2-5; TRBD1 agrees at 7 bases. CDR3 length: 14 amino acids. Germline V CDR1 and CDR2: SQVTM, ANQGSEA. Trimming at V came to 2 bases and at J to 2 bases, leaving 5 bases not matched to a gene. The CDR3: CSVETGDVQETQYF. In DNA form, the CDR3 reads TGCAGCGTTGAAACAGGGGACGTACAAGAGACCCAGTACTTC.

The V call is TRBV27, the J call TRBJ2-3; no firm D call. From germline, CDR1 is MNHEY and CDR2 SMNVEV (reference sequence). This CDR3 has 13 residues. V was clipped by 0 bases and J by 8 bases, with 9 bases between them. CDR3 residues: CASSLSITGTQYF. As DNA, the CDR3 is TGTGCCAGCAGTTTATCGATAACTGGTACGCAGTATTTT.

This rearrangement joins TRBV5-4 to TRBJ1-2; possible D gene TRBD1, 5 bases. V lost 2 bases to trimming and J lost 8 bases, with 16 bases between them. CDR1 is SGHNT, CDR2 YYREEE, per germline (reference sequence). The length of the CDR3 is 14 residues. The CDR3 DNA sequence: TGTGCCAGCAGCTTTTCGACGGGGGTTTTGGGCTACACCTTC. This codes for CASSFSTGVLGYTF.

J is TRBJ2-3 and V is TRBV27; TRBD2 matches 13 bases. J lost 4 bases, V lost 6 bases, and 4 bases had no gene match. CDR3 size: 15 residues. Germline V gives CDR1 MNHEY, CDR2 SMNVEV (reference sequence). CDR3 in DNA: TGTGCCAGCAGGTCCGGGACTAGCGGGGCAGATACGCAGTATTTT. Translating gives CASRSGTSGADTQYF.

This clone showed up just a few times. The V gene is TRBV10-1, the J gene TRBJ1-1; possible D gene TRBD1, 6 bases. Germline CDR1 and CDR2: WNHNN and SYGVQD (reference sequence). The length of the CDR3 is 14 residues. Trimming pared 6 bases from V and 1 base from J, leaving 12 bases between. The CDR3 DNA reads TGCGCCAGCAGCAAGGACAGCTCGAACACTGAAGCTTTCTTT. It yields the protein CASSKDSSNTEAFF.

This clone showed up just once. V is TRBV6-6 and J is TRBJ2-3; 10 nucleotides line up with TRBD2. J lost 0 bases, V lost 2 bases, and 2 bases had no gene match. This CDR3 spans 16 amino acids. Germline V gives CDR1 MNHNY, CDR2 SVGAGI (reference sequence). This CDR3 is CASSYTSGESTDTQYF. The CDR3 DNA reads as TGTGCCAGCAGTTACACTAGCGGGGAAAGCACAGATACGCAGTATTTT.

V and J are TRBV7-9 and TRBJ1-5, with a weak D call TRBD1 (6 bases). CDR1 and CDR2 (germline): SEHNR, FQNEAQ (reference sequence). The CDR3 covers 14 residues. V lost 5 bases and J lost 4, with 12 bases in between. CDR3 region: CASSPIQGNQPQHF. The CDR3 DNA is TGTGCCAGCAGCCCTATACAGGGAAATCAGCCCCAGCATTTT.

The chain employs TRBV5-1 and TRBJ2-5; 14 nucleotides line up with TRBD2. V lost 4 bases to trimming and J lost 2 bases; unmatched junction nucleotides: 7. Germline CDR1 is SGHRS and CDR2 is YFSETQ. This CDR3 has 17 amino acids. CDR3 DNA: TGCGCCAGCAGCCGGGGACTAGCGGGGGCCCAACAAGAGACCCAGTACTTC. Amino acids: CASSRGLAGAQQETQYF.

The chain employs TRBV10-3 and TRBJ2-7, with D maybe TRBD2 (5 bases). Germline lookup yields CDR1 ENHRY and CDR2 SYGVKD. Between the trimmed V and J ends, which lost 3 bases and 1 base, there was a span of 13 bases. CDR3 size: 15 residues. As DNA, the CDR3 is TGTGCCATCAGTGACCCGGGAATGGCATCCTACGAGCAGTACGTC. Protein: CAISDPGMASYEQYV.

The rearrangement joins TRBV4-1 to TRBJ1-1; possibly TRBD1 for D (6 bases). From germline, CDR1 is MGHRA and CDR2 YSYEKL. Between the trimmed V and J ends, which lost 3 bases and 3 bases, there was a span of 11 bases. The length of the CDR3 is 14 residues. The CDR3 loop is CASSQNRADTEAFF. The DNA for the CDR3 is TGCGCCAGCAGCCAGAACAGGGCAGACACTGAAGCTTTCTTT.

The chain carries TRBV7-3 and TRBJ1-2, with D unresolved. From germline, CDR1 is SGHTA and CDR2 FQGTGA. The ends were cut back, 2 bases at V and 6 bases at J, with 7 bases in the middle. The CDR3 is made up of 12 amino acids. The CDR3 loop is CASSLGSDGYTF. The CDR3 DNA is TGTGCCAGCAGCTTAGGTTCGGATGGCTACACCTTC.

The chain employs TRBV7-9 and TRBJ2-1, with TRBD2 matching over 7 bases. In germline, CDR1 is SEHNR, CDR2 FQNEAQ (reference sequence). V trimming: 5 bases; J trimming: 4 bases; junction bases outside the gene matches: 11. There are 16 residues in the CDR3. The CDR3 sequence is CASSPPASGLYNEQFF. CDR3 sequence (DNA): TGTGCCAGCAGCCCCCCAGCTAGCGGACTTTACAATGAGCAGTTCTTC. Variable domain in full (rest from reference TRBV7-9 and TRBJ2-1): DTGVSQNPRHKITKRGQNVTFRCDPISEHNRLYWYRQTLGQGPEFLTYFQNEAQLEKSRLLSDRFSAERPKGSFSTLEIQRTEQGDSAMYLCASSPPASGLYNEQFFGPGTRLTVL.

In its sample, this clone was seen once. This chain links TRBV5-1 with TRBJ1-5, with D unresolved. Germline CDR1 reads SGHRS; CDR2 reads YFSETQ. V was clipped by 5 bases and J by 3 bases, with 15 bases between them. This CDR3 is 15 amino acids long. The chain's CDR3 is CASSALGGYNQPQHF. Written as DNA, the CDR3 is TGCGCCAGCAGTGCCTTGGGAGGCTACAATCAGCCCCAGCATTTT.

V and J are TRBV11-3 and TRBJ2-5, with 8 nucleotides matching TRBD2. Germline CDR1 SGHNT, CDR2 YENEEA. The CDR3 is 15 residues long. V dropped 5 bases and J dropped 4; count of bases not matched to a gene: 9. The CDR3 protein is CASSPGKSGGETQYF. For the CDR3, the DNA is TGTGCCAGCAGCCCCGGGAAGAGCGGGGGAGAGACCCAGTACTTC. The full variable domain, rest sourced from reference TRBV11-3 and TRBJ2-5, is EAGVVQSPRYKIIEKKQPVAFWCNPISGHNTLYWYLQNLGQGPELLIRYENEEAVDDSQLPKDRFSAERLKGVDSTLKIQPAELGDSAVYLCASSPGKSGGETQYFGPGTRLLVL.